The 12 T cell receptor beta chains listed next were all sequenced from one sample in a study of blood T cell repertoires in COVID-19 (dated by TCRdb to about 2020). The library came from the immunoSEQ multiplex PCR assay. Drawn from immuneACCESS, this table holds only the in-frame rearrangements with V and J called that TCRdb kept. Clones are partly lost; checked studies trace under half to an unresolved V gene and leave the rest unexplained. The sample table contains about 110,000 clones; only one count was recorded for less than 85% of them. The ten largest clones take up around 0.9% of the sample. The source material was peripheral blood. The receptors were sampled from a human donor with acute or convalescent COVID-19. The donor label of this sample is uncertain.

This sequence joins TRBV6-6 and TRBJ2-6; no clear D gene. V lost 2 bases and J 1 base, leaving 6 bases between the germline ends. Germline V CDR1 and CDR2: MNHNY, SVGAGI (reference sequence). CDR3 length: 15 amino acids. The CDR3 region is CASSYPKSGANVLTF. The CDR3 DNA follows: TGTGCCAGCAGTTACCCTAAATCTGGGGCCAACGTCCTGACTTTC.

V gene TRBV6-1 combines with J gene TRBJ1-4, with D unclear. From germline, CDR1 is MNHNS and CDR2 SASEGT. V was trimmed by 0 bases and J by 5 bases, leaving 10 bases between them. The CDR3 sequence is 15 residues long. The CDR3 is CASSEAGRLNEKLFF. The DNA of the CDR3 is TGTGCCAGCAGTGAAGCGGGCAGGCTCAATGAAAAACTGTTTTTT.

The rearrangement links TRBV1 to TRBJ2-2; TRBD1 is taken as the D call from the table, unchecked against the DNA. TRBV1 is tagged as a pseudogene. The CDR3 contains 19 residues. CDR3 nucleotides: TGCACCAGCAGCCAAGACGGAGGCTCCGGGACAGGGAACACCGGGGAGCTGTTTTTT. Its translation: CTSSQDGGSGTGNTGELFF.

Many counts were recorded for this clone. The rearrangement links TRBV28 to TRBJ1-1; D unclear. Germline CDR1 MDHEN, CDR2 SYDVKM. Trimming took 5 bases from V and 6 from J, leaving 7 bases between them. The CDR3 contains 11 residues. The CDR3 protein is CASSLYSEAFF. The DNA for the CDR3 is TGTGCCAGCAGTCTATACTCTGAAGCTTTCTTT.

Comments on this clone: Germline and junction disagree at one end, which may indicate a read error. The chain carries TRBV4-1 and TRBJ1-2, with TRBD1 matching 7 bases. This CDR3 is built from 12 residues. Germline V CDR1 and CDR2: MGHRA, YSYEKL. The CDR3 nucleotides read TGCGCCAGCAGCCAGGTGGGACAGATCCTCAACTTC. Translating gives CASSQVGQILNF.

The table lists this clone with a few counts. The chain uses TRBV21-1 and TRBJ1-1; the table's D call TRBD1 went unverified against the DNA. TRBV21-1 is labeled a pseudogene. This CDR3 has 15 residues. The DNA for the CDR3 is TGTGCCAGCAGCAAAGGGACAGTGGATAACACTGAAGCTTTCTTT. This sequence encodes CASSKGTVDNTEAFF.

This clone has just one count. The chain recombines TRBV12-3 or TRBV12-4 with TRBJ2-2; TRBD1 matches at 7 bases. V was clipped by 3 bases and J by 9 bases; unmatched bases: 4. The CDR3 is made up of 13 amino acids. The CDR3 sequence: CASSLGQRRELFF. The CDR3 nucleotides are TGTGCCAGCAGTTTGGGACAGCGAAGGGAGCTGTTTTTT.

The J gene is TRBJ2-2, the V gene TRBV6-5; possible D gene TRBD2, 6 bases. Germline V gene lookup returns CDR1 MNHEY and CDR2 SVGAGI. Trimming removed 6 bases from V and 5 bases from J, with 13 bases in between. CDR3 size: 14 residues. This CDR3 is CASRGGGATGELFF. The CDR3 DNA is TGTGCCAGCAGAGGAGGAGGGGCGACCGGGGAGCTGTTTTTT.

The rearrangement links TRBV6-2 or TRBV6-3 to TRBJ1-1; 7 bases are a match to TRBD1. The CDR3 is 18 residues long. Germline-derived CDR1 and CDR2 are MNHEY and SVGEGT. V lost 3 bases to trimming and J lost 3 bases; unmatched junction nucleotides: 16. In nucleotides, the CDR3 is TGTGCCAGCAGTTATGTACGGGCAGGGGGTACTCCGTACACTGAAGCTTTCTTT. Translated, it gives CASSYVRAGGTPYTEAFF.

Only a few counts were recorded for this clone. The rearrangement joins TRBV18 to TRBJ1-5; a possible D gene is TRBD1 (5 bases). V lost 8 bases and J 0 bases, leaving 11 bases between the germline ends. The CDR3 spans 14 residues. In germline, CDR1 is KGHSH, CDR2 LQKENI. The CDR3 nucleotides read TGTGCCAGCAGCGACAGCAATAGCAATCAGCCCCAGCATTTT. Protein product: CASSDSNSNQPQHF.

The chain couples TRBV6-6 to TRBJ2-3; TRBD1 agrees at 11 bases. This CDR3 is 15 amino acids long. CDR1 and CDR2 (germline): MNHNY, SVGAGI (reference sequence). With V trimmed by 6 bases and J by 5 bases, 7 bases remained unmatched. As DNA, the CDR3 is TGTGCCAGCAGCATAGGACAGGGGGCTAAAGATACGCAGTATTTT. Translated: CASSIGQGAKDTQYF.

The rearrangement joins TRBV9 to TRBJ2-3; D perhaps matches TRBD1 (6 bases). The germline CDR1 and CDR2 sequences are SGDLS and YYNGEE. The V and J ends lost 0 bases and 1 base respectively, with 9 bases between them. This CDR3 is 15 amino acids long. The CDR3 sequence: CASSVGGLGTDTQYF. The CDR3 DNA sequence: TGTGCCAGCAGCGTAGGGGGGCTGGGCACAGATACGCAGTATTTT.